The 20 T cell receptor beta chains reported below all come from one sample, sequenced in a study of cytomegalovirus exposure and HLA in healthy donors. PCR amplification relied on 60 Vbeta primers (plus 13 Jbeta primers). Method: immunoSEQ multiplex PCR; TCRdb's copy keeps in-frame clones and lacks some. The sample has roughly 250,000 clones, approximately 80% seen once. Sequencing was done on a sample of PBMCs. The receptor set was obtained from a girl aged 2 to 9 in good health and CMV-seronegative.

Points on this clone: Its ends do not fully match the called genes, so a read error is possible. This rearrangement joins TRBV7-9 to TRBJ1-1; D perhaps matches TRBD1 (5 bases). This CDR3 is 13 amino acids long. The germline CDR1 and CDR2 sequences are SEHNR and FQNEAQ (reference sequence). CDR3 nucleotide sequence: TGTTCCAGCAGCTCCGGGGGGAACACTGAAGCTTTCTTT. Encoded protein: CSSSSGGNTEAFF.

Concerning this clone itself: This CDR3 is also generated by other DNA sequences in the sample. This chain links TRBV5-1 with TRBJ2-2; 11 bases line up with TRBD2. V lost 4 bases to trimming and J lost 4 bases; unmatched junction nucleotides: 6. The germline V gene has CDR1 SGHRS and CDR2 YFSETQ. The CDR3 totals 16 residues. CDR3 region: CASSLGLAGSTGELFF. In DNA form, the CDR3 reads TGCGCCAGCAGCCTCGGACTAGCGGGCAGCACCGGGGAGCTGTTTTTT.

V usage is TRBV7-6 and J usage is TRBJ2-4; D might be TRBD2 (6 bases). CDR3 size: 13 residues. The V gene lost 1 base and the J gene lost 5 bases, with 6 bases spanning the gap. The germline CDR1 and CDR2 sequences are SGHVS and FNYEAQ. The CDR3 DNA is TGTGCCAGCAGCTTAGGGGGGGAAAACATTCAGTACTTC. It encodes CASSLGGENIQYF. Variable domain in full (rest from reference TRBV7-6 and TRBJ2-4): GAGVSQSPRYKVTKRGQDVALRCDPISGHVSLYWYRQALGQGPEFLTYFNYEAQQDKSGLPNDRFSAERPEGSISTLTIQRTEQRDSAMYRCASSLGGENIQYFGAGTRLSVL.

The rearrangement uses TRBV4-2 and TRBJ2-1; D is possibly TRBD2 (6 bases). Germline V gene data show CDR1 as LGHNA and CDR2 as YNFKEQ. V dropped 3 bases and J dropped 10 bases, with 13 bases sitting between them. This CDR3 spans 13 amino acids. In DNA form, the CDR3 reads TGTGCCAGCAGCCAGGATAAACGGGGGGAGCAGTTCTTC. It yields the protein CASSQDKRGEQFF.

V is TRBV4-1 and J is TRBJ1-6; TRBD1 matches 7 bases. This CDR3 is built from 16 residues. Germline loops: CDR1 MGHRA, CDR2 YSYEKL. Losses at the gene ends were 3 bases for V and 6 bases for J; bases not matched to a gene: 8. CDR3: CASSQTWGQINSPLHF. The CDR3 coding sequence is TGCGCCAGCAGCCAGACTTGGGGACAGATTAATTCACCCCTCCACTTT.

The V call is TRBV5-1, the J call TRBJ1-1; D unresolved. This CDR3 contains 14 residues. The germline V and J ends were trimmed by 1 base and 1 base, with 8 bases remaining between them. Per the germline V gene, CDR1 is SGHRS and CDR2 is YFSETQ. For the CDR3, the DNA is TGCGCCAGCAGCTTGAGAAGACAGAACACTGAAGCTTTCTTT. This gives the protein CASSLRRQNTEAFF.

The chain recombines TRBV10-3 with TRBJ2-1, with TRBD2 identical over 10 bases. J lost 10 bases, V lost 5 bases, and 8 bases had no gene match. This CDR3 is 14 amino acids long. Germline V lookup: CDR1 ENHRY, CDR2 SYGVKD. This CDR3 is CAISQSGGGREQFF. The DNA for the CDR3 is TGTGCCATCAGTCAAAGCGGGGGGGGGAGAGAGCAGTTCTTC.

The chain carries TRBV30 and TRBJ2-4, with D maybe TRBD1 (6 bases). From germline, CDR1 is GTSNPN and CDR2 SVGIG (reference sequence). The CDR3 is 16 residues long. V dropped 3 bases and J dropped 1 base, with 16 bases sitting between them. The CDR3 loop is CAWRGFQGIAKNIQYF. CDR3 DNA: TGTGCCTGGAGGGGATTCCAGGGGATCGCCAAAAACATTCAGTACTTC.

This chain connects TRBV18 to TRBJ1-1; D is ambiguous. V dropped 0 bases and J dropped 1 base, with 6 bases sitting between them. CDR3 length equals 14 residues. Germline-derived CDR1 and CDR2 are KGHSH and LQKENI. CDR3 DNA sequence: TGTGCCAGCTCACCACCGAGAGGGAACACTGAAGCTTTCTTT. Protein product: CASSPPRGNTEAFF.

CDR3 protein: CASSGGSGRAAYEQYF. CDR3 sequence (DNA): TGTGCCAGCAGTGGGGGTAGCGGGAGGGCCGCCTACGAGCAGTACTTC. The chain couples TRBV2 to TRBJ2-5, with TRBD2 matching over 11 bases. TRBJ2-7 matches the DNA end more closely, so the J call is doubtful. This CDR3 is built from 16 residues. Germline V gene sequence: CDR1 SNHLY, CDR2 FYNNEI.

The chain carries TRBV6-1 and TRBJ2-1; D unclear. V dropped 7 bases and J dropped 5 bases, with 9 bases sitting between them. This CDR3 has 12 amino acids. Germline V gene data show CDR1 as MNHNS and CDR2 as SASEGT. The CDR3 loop reads CASKSSDNEQFF. CDR3 coding DNA: TGTGCCAGCAAGTCCTCAGACAATGAGCAGTTCTTC.

The chain joins TRBV12-5 to TRBJ2-1; 14 positions match TRBD2. The CDR3 runs 18 residues. V gave up 5 bases and J gave up 2 bases; unmatched junction bases: 8. CDR1 is LGHNT, CDR2 FRNRAP, per germline. CDR3 sequence: CASGTSGLAGVTYNEQFF. DNA of the CDR3: TGTGCTAGTGGTACCTCGGGACTAGCGGGAGTAACCTACAATGAGCAGTTCTTC.

This sequence joins TRBV7-9 and TRBJ2-1; a weak D match, TRBD1 (6 bases). Germline loops: CDR1 SEHNR, CDR2 FQNEAQ (reference sequence). This CDR3 is built from 14 residues. The V and J ends lost 7 bases and 7 bases respectively, with 17 bases between them. CDR3 nucleotide sequence: TGTGCCAGCAACCTAGGGGGTAGGGCTAATGAGCAGTTCTTC. Its protein product is CASNLGGRANEQFF.

The chain recombines TRBV6-5 with TRBJ1-5, with D possibly being TRBD1 (6 bases). Trimming cost V 2 bases and J 4 bases, with 12 bases left between them. Germline CDR1 and CDR2: MNHEY and SVGAGI. There are 15 residues in the CDR3. Here the CDR3 reads CASSYNRERNQPQHF. The CDR3 nucleotides read TGTGCCAGCAGTTACAACAGGGAGAGGAATCAGCCCCAGCATTTT.

The chain carries TRBV11-1 and TRBJ2-1, with TRBD2 identical over 8 bases. Germline V gene data show CDR1 as SGHAT and CDR2 as FQDESV (reference sequence). Unmatched junction bases numbered 5, after V lost 3 bases and J lost 4 bases. This CDR3 comprises 15 residues. Written as DNA, the CDR3 is TGTGCCAGCAGCTTGAGCGGGAGTTTGTACAATGAGCAGTTCTTC. Protein product: CASSLSGSLYNEQFF.

The chain combines TRBV2 with TRBJ2-3; weak D call: TRBD2 (6 bases). This CDR3 region has 12 residues. V was shortened by 10 bases and J by 6 bases, with 14 bases between the two germline ends. Germline V gene lookup returns CDR1 SNHLY and CDR2 FYNNEI. This CDR3 reads CANLRDPDTQYF. In DNA, the CDR3 is TGTGCCAATCTGCGGGATCCGGATACGCAGTATTTT.

The chain uses TRBV27 and TRBJ1-1; D is ambiguous. The CDR3 runs 13 residues. Deletions cut 6 bases from V and 1 base from J, with 9 bases between. CDR1 and CDR2 (germline): MNHEY, SMNVEV (reference sequence). Here the CDR3 DNA reads TGTGCCAGCAGCCCTCTAGGGAACACTGAAGCTTTCTTT. Encoded protein: CASSPLGNTEAFF.

V is TRBV9 and J is TRBJ2-7; D may be TRBD1 (6 bases). There are 15 residues in the CDR3. Germline V lookup: CDR1 SGDLS, CDR2 YYNGEE. V lost 3 bases, J lost 3 bases, and 16 bases lay in between. Written as DNA, the CDR3 is TGTGCCAGCAGCGCATCAGGGGATCCAAACTACGAGCAGTACTTC. Residues: CASSASGDPNYEQYF.

In this sample, this clone turned up once. For the CDR3, the DNA is TGTGCCAGCAGCTTAGAGGCTAGCTCCTACAATGAGCAGTTCTTC. This codes for CASSLEASSYNEQFF. The rearrangement uses TRBV7-2 and TRBJ2-1; D remains unclear. V was shortened by 1 base and J by 0 bases, with 7 bases between the two germline ends. CDR3 length: 15 amino acids. Germline V CDR1 and CDR2: SGHTA, FQGNSA.

This chain connects TRBV7-9 to TRBJ2-2, with 7 positions matching TRBD2. With V trimmed by 8 bases and J by 6 bases, 3 bases remained unmatched. Germline V gene data show CDR1 as SEHNR and CDR2 as FQNEAQ (reference sequence). This CDR3 has 12 residues. The CDR3 region is CASLGLPGELFF. Here the CDR3 DNA reads TGTGCCAGCCTGGGACTACCCGGGGAGCTGTTTTTT.